The TCR beta chain under discussion was sequenced for a study of cytomegalovirus exposure and HLA in healthy donors. Losses at the gene ends were 8 bases for V and 5 bases for J; bases not matched to a gene: 12. Looked up from germline, CDR1 is MNHEY and CDR2 is SMNVEV (reference sequence). The CDR3 consists of 16 residues. The PCR was carried out with 60 Vbeta primers and 13 Jbeta primers. TCRdb's table, derived via immunoSEQ multiplex PCR, lists solely in-frame clones and lacks some. The data hold 110,000 to 150,000 clones, with approximately 84% observed a single time. Samples came from healthy bone marrow donors. Comment on this clone: Its antigen is unknown.

Points from the study as a whole: Cytomegalovirus status was reportedly diagnosed by the classifier with high specificity and sensitivity. It was reported in a later analysis that an Asian-associated ancestry cluster showed fewer N-insertions than the roughly 670-donor mean.

J is TRBJ2-7 and V is TRBV27; 13 bases are a match to TRBD2. The specimen was PBMCs. The receptor was derived from an older woman in good health and CMV-seropositive. The CDR3: CASAPGLAGEADEQYF. The DNA of the CDR3 is TGTGCCAGCGCTCCAGGACTAGCGGGAGAAGCAGACGAGCAGTACTTC.